This T cell receptor (beta chain) was found in a study of blood T cell repertoires in COVID-19. V lost 6 bases and J 1 base, leaving 15 bases between the germline ends. Looked up from germline, CDR1 is MNHEY and CDR2 is SVGAGI. The length of the CDR3 is 15 residues. Using immunoSEQ multiplex PCR, the repertoire was profiled, and TCRdb retains in-frame clones only, with some absent. Here the sample spans 80,000 to 130,000 clones, just over 85% being singletons. Sequences were obtained from PBMCs or T cells enriched from blood (not recorded which). This receptor was obtained from a woman between 50 and 59 years old who had recovered from COVID-19. V gene TRBV6-5 combines with J gene TRBJ1-2; no clear D gene. CDR3 in amino acids: CASSLAGVGNYGYTF. The DNA of the CDR3 is TGTGCCAGCAGCCTCGCTGGTGTCGGTAACTATGGCTACACCTTC.